This entry lists 27 T cell receptor beta chains sequenced from one sample in a study of T cells in localized non-small cell lung cancer. This table comes from immunoSEQ multiplex PCR, and its TCRdb copy is limited to in-frame clones, with some not included. The table has tens of thousands of clones, 70% to 90% seen once. The specimen comprised peripheral blood, sampled before any cancer treatment. The receptors were sampled from a male donor at least 60 years old with stage I lung adenocarcinoma.

CDR3 protein: CASSPAAAHSGNTIYF. The CDR3, as DNA: TGCGCCAGCAGCCCGGCCGCCGCCCACTCTGGAAACACCATATATTTT. V usage is TRBV5-1 and J usage is TRBJ1-3; D gene ambiguous. Trimming pared 4 bases from V and 0 bases from J, leaving 14 bases between. The CDR3 is made up of 16 amino acids. From germline, CDR1 is SGHRS and CDR2 YFSETQ.

The rearrangement uses TRBV5-6 and TRBJ1-3, with TRBD1 identical over 8 bases. V lost 4 bases and J lost 0; bases outside the gene matches: 3. The germline V gene encodes CDR1 SGHDT and CDR2 YYEEEE. CDR3 length equals 15 residues. The CDR3 DNA sequence: TGTGCCAGCAGCGGACAGGGACGCTCTGGAAACACCATATATTTT. Amino acids: CASSGQGRSGNTIYF. The entire variable domain, with the rest obtained from reference TRBV5-6 and TRBJ1-3, is as follows: DAGVTQSPTHLIKTRGQQVTLRCSPKSGHDTVSWYQQALGQGPQFIFQYYEEEERQRGNFPDRFSGHQFPNYSSELNVNALLLGDSALYLCASSGQGRSGNTIYFGEGSWLTVV.

This chain links TRBV10-1 with TRBJ2-1; 10 positions agree with TRBD1. CDR3 size: 16 residues. Germline V CDR1 and CDR2: WNHNN, SYGVQD (reference sequence). V was clipped by 3 bases and J by 6 bases; unmatched bases: 8. CDR3 coding DNA: TGCGCCAGCAGTGATCCCGGGACAGGGGTTAGCAATGAGCAGTTCTTC. Its protein is CASSDPGTGVSNEQFF.

This chain links TRBV6-5 with TRBJ1-3; unclear D gene. This CDR3 contains 15 residues. The V gene lost 5 bases and the J gene lost 0 bases, with 11 bases spanning the gap. Germline-derived CDR1 and CDR2 are MNHEY and SVGAGI. This CDR3 is CASSPDADSGNTIYF. The CDR3 DNA reads TGTGCCAGCAGTCCTGACGCCGACTCTGGAAACACCATATATTTT.

The chain uses TRBV7-2 and TRBJ2-2, with D possibly matching TRBD2 (7 bases). Germline CDR1 is SGHTA and CDR2 is FQGNSA. Trimming shortened V by 1 base and J by 4 bases, and 19 bases separated the two germline ends. CDR3 length equals 18 residues. The CDR3 DNA reads as TGTGCCAGCAGCTTAGGAAGGCGGGGGCGCCGGGCCACCGGGGAGCTGTTTTTT. It yields the protein CASSLGRRGRRATGELFF. Full variable domain (rest looked up from reference TRBV7-2 and TRBJ2-2): GAGVSQSPSNKVTEKGKDVELRCDPISGHTALYWYRQSLGQGLEFLIYFQGNSAPDKSGLPSDRFSAERTGGSVSTLTIQRTQQEDSAVYLCASSLGRRGRRATGELFFGEGSRLTVL.

This sequence joins TRBV21-1 and TRBJ2-5; the table's D call, TRBD2, was not checked against the DNA. TRBV21-1 constitutes a pseudogene. This CDR3 contains 13 residues. The CDR3 is CASRGGRRETQYF. CDR3 coding DNA: TGTGCCAGCAGGGGGGGGCGCAGGGAGACCCAGTACTTC.

The J gene is TRBJ2-5, the V gene TRBV9, with 10 bases identical to TRBD2. The CDR3 contains 16 residues. CDR1 is SGDLS, CDR2 YYNGEE, per germline. J was trimmed by 1 base and V by 2 bases; bases with no gene match: 5. This CDR3 reads CASSVYSGGPQETQYF. As DNA, the CDR3 is TGTGCCAGCAGCGTTTATAGCGGGGGGCCCCAAGAGACCCAGTACTTC.

The CDR3 DNA sequence: TGTGCCAGCAGCTGGGGCAGGACTTCAGGAAACACCATATATTTT. It specifies CASSWGRTSGNTIYF. This chain uses TRBV7-2 with TRBJ1-3; tentatively, D is TRBD1 (5 bases). Germline lookup yields CDR1 SGHTA and CDR2 FQGNSA. The ends were cut back, 4 bases at V and 4 bases at J, with 14 bases in the middle. CDR3 length equals 15 residues.

The chain links TRBV4-1 to TRBJ2-3; 7 positions agree with TRBD2. Germline loops: CDR1 MGHRA, CDR2 YSYEKL. The ends lost 4 bases at V and 4 bases at J; junction bases unmatched: 8. This CDR3 contains 15 residues. CDR3 amino acids: CASSPREREADTQYF. As DNA, the CDR3 is TGCGCCAGCAGCCCCAGGGAGCGGGAAGCAGATACGCAGTATTTT.

The chain uses TRBV5-6 and TRBJ2-5; a possible D gene is TRBD2 (6 bases). The CDR3 length is 14 residues. Germline lookup yields CDR1 SGHDT and CDR2 YYEEEE. Trimming removed 4 bases at V and 5 bases at J, with 15 bases between. CDR3 nucleotide sequence: TGTGCCAGCAGCCTGGACTACGGTGGGGAGACCCAGTACTTC. It encodes CASSLDYGGETQYF.

The chain combines TRBV4-1 with TRBJ1-2; possible D gene TRBD1, 5 bases. CDR3 length equals 11 residues. Germline loops: CDR1 MGHRA, CDR2 YSYEKL. Trimming shortened V by 4 bases and J by 7 bases, and 7 bases separated the two germline ends. The CDR3 loop reads CASSRGVGYTF. CDR3 nucleotides: TGCGCCAGCAGCCGGGGGGTTGGCTACACCTTC.

The V and J genes are TRBV7-6 and TRBJ1-4; TRBD1 matches 7 bases. Trimming removed 4 bases from V and 10 bases from J; junction bases left unmatched: 21. The CDR3 runs to 18 residues. The V gene's germline CDR1 is SGHVS and CDR2 FNYEAQ. The chain's CDR3 is CASSSFSLGGASFGKLFF. The DNA of the CDR3 is TGTGCCAGCAGCTCCTTTTCCTTAGGGGGCGCTTCGTTTGGAAAACTGTTTTTT.

The V gene is TRBV19, the J gene TRBJ1-1; 8 bases line up with TRBD1. The CDR3 has 16 residues. Germline CDR1 and CDR2: LNHDA and SQIVND (reference sequence). V lost 5 bases, J lost 11 bases, and 19 bases stayed unmatched. The CDR3 bases are TGTGCCAGTAGTCCGCTGGGAGGGACAGGCGGGGATGTGGCTTTCTTT. Its translation: CASSPLGGTGGDVAFF.

The gene calls are TRBV27 and TRBJ1-1; D uncertain. The germline gives CDR1 MNHEY, CDR2 SMNVEV (reference sequence). This CDR3 has 13 amino acids. Trimming stripped 3 bases from V and 4 bases from J, with 9 bases between. CDR3 sequence reads: CASSFHVGTEAFF. For the CDR3, the DNA is TGTGCCAGCAGTTTCCACGTCGGCACTGAAGCTTTCTTT.

The chain has TRBV28 and TRBJ2-7; D remains ambiguous. The CDR3 length is 14 residues. Per the germline V gene, CDR1 is MDHEN and CDR2 is SYDVKM. The V end lost 4 bases, the J end lost 1 base, and 11 bases lay between the germline ends. CDR3 residues: CASSSPTQSYEQYF. The CDR3 DNA is TGTGCCAGCAGTTCCCCCACACAGTCCTACGAGCAGTACTTC.

The rearrangement links TRBV18 to TRBJ1-6; no reliable D call. V dropped 2 bases and J dropped 0 bases, with 5 bases sitting between them. The V gene's germline CDR1 is KGHSH and CDR2 LQKENI. The CDR3 is 15 amino acids. The DNA for the CDR3 is TGTGCCAGCTCACCAACGGGCTCCTATAATTCACCCCTCCACTTT. Its protein is CASSPTGSYNSPLHF.

This chain uses TRBV28 with TRBJ2-7; the match to TRBD2 covers 10 bases. The germline V gene has CDR1 MDHEN and CDR2 SYDVKM. V lost 5 bases and J lost 0; bases outside the gene matches: 7. This CDR3 is built from 16 residues. The CDR3 region is CASSTPTSGASYEQYF. In DNA form, the CDR3 reads TGTGCCAGCAGTACCCCCACTAGCGGGGCCTCCTACGAGCAGTACTTC.

This clone was counted a single time. The chain joins TRBV6-1 to TRBJ2-7; tentative D call: TRBD1 (6 bases). The V end was cut by 3 bases, the J end by 2 bases, with 11 bases between. CDR3 length: 14 residues. Per the germline V gene, CDR1 is MNHNS and CDR2 is SASEGT. Written as DNA, the CDR3 is TGTGCCAGCAGTGATTTGGACAGAACCTACGAGCAGTACTTC. This gives the protein CASSDLDRTYEQYF.

The rearrangement links TRBV9 to TRBJ1-3; no clear D gene. Germline V CDR1 and CDR2: SGDLS, YYNGEE. This CDR3 is 16 amino acids long. V gave up 0 bases and J gave up 3 bases, with 13 bases separating them. For the CDR3, the DNA is TGTGCCAGCAGCGTAGGACCGAATGGCCTTGGAAACACCATATATTTT. Its protein product is CASSVGPNGLGNTIYF.

This chain uses TRBV5-6 with TRBJ2-5; TRBD2 agrees at 14 bases. Germline CDR1 SGHDT, CDR2 YYEEEE. Germline trimming cut 4 bases from V and 4 bases from J; bases unmatched to any gene: 9. The CDR3 spans 17 residues. The CDR3 DNA sequence: TGTGCCAGCAGCCCCGGGACTAGCGGGAGTGTCCCAGAGACCCAGTACTTC. Protein: CASSPGTSGSVPETQYF.

The genes are TRBV10-3 and TRBJ2-2; D may be TRBD2 (5 bases). The germline gives CDR1 ENHRY, CDR2 SYGVKD. CDR3 length: 13 amino acids. Trimming stripped 6 bases from V and 11 bases from J, with 16 bases between. The CDR3 coding sequence is TGTGCCATCAGGGCCCCACTAGGGTTCGAGCTGTTTTTT. Its translation: CAIRAPLGFELFF.

The V call is TRBV6-5, the J call TRBJ1-1, with D unresolved. CDR1 and CDR2 (germline): MNHEY, SVGAGI. The CDR3 has 14 amino acids. V was trimmed by 2 bases and J by 4 bases, leaving 11 bases between them. Here the CDR3 reads CASSYTTTATEAFF. CDR3 DNA: TGTGCCAGCAGTTACACTACGACGGCCACTGAAGCTTTCTTT.

V gene TRBV28 combines with J gene TRBJ2-3; D unresolved. Trimming took 3 bases from V and 0 from J, leaving 10 bases between them. CDR1 MDHEN and CDR2 SYDVKM come from the germline V gene. This CDR3 is 15 amino acids long. The CDR3 loop reads CASSFARLSTDTQYF. The CDR3 DNA reads as TGTGCCAGCAGTTTCGCGCGGCTAAGCACAGATACGCAGTATTTT.

The rearrangement uses TRBV7-2 and TRBJ2-7; D is ambiguous. The CDR3 extends over 14 amino acids. Germline V CDR1 and CDR2: SGHTA, FQGNSA. With 1 base removed from V and 1 base from J, the gap between germline ends came to 8 bases. CDR3 bases: TGTGCCAGCAGCTTAGGTCACAGTTCCTACGAGCAGTACTTC. Translated, it gives CASSLGHSSYEQYF.

V usage is TRBV28 and J usage is TRBJ2-1; TRBD1 agrees at 9 bases. Trimming took 4 bases from V and 8 from J; bases not matched to a gene: 9. Germline V lookup: CDR1 MDHEN, CDR2 SYDVKM. The CDR3 extends over 15 amino acids. The CDR3 DNA is TGTGCCAGCAGTTCCCCACAGGGGGCGCGTTATGAGCAGTTCTTC. Its protein product is CASSSPQGARYEQFF.

V is TRBV4-1 and J is TRBJ2-2, with D perhaps matching TRBD2 (5 bases). The CDR3 extends over 17 amino acids. V dropped 3 bases and J dropped 4 bases, with 18 bases sitting between them. CDR1 is MGHRA, CDR2 YSYEKL, per germline. The CDR3 loop reads CASSHPLVGSSTGELFF. CDR3 sequence (DNA): TGCGCCAGCAGCCACCCCCTGGTGGGGAGTTCCACCGGGGAGCTGTTTTTT.

This chain connects TRBV27 to TRBJ2-5; 9 bases line up with TRBD1. The CDR3 consists of 15 residues. Losses at the gene ends were 7 bases for V and 4 bases for J; bases not matched to a gene: 10. From germline, CDR1 is MNHEY and CDR2 SMNVEV (reference sequence). Here the CDR3 reads CASNLQGAALETQYF. DNA for the CDR3: TGTGCCAGCAACTTACAGGGGGCGGCCCTAGAGACCCAGTACTTC.